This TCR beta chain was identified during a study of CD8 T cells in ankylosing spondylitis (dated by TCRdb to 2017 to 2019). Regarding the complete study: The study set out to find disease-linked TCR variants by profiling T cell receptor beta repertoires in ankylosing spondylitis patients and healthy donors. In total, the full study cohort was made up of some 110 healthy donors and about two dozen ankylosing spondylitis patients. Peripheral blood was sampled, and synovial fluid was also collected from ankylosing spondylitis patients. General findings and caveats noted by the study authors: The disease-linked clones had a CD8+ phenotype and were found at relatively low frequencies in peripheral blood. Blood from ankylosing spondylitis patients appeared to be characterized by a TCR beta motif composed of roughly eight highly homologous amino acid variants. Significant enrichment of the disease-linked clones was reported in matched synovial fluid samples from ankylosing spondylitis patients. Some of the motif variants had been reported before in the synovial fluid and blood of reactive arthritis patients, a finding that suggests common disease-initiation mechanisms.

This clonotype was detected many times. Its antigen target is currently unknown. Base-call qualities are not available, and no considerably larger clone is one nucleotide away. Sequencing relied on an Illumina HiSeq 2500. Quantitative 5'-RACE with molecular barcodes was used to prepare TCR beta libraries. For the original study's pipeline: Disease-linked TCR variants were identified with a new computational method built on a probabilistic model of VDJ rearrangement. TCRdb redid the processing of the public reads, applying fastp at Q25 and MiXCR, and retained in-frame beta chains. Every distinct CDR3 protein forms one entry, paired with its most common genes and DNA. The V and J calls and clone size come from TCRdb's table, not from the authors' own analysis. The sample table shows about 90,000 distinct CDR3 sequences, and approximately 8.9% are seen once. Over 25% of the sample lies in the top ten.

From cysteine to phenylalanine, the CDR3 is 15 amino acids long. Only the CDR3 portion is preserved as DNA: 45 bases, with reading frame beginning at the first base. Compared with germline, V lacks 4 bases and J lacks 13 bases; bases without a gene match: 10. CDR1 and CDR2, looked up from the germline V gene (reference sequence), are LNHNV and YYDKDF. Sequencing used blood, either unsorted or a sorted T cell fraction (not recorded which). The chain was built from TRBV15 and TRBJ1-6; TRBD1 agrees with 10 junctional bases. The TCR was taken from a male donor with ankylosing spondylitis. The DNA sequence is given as TGTGCCACCAGCACAAGTCCGACAGGGGGCTCCCCCCTCCACTTT. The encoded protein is CATSTSPTGGSPLHF.